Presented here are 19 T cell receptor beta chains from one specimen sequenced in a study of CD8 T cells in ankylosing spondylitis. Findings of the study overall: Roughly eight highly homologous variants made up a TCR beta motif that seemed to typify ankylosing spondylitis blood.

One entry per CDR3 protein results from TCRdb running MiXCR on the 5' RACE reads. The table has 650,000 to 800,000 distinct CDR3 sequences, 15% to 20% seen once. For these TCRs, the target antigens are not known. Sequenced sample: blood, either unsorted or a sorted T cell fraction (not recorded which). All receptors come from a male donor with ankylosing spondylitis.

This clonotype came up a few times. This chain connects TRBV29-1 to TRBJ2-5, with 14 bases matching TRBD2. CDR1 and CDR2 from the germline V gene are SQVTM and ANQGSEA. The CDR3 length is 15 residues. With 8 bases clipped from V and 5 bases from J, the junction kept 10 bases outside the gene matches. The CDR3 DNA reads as TGCAGCACAACTCTGACTAGCGGGGGGGGCGAGACCCAGTACTTC. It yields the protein CSTTLTSGGGETQYF.

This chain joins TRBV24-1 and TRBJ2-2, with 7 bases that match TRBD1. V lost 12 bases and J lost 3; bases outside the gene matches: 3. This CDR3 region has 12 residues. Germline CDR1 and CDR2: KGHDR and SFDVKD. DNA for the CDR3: TGTGCCTCGGGACAGTACACCGGGGAGCTGTTTTTT. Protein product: CASGQYTGELFF.

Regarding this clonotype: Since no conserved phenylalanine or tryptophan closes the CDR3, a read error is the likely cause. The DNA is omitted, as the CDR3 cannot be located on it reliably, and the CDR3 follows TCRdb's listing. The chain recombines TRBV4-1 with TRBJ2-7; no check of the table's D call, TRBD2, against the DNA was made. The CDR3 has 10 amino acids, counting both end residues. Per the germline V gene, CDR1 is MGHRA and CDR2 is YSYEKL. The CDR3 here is CASSQKRGPG.

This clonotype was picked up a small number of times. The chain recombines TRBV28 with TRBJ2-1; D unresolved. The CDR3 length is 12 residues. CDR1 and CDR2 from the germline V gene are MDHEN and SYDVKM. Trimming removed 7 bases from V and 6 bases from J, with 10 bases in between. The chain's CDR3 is CASNQVGNEQFF. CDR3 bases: TGTGCCAGCAATCAGGTGGGCAATGAGCAGTTCTTC.

The CDR3: CASSFSGTGSHYTEAFF. The CDR3, as DNA: TGTGCCAGCTCATTTTCCGGGACAGGGAGTCATTACACTGAAGCTTTCTTT. J is TRBJ1-1 and V is TRBV18; 9 nucleotides match TRBD1. Germline V gene sequence: CDR1 KGHSH, CDR2 LQKENI. V gave up 5 bases and J gave up 3 bases; unmatched junction bases: 13. The length of the CDR3 is 17 residues.

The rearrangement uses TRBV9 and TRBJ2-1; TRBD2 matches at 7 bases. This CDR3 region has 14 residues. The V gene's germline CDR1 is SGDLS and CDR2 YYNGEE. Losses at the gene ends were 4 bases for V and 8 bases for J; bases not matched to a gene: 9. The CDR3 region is CASSSRPREDEQFF. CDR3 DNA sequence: TGTGCCAGCAGCTCCCGACCCCGGGAGGATGAGCAGTTCTTC.

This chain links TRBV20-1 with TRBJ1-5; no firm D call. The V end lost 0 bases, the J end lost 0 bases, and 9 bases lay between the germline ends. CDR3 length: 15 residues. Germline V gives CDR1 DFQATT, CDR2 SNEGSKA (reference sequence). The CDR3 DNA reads TGCAGTGCTAGAGATTTTAAGAATAGCAATCAGCCCCAGCATTTT. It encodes CSARDFKNSNQPQHF.

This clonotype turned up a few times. CDR3 protein: CSASAAGHSNQPQHF. The CDR3, as DNA: TGCAGTGCTAGCGCGGCAGGACATAGCAATCAGCCCCAGCATTTT. The chain couples TRBV20-1 to TRBJ1-5, with a possible D match to TRBD1 (5 bases). V lost 3 bases and J 0 bases, leaving 12 bases between the germline ends. The CDR3 covers 15 residues. The V gene's germline CDR1 is DFQATT and CDR2 SNEGSKA (reference sequence).

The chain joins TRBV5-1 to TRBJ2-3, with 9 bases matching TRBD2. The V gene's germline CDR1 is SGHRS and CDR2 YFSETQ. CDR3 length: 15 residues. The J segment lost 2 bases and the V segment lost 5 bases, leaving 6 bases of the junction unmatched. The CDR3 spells CASSGASGITDTQYF. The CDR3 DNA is TGCGCCAGCAGTGGGGCTAGCGGGATCACAGATACGCAGTATTTT.

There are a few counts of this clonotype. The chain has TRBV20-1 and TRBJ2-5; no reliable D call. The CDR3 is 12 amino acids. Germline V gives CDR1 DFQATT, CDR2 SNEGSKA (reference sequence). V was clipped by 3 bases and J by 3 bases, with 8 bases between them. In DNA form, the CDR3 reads TGCAGTGCTAGTGGCCCCAAAGAGACCCAGTACTTC. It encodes CSASGPKETQYF.

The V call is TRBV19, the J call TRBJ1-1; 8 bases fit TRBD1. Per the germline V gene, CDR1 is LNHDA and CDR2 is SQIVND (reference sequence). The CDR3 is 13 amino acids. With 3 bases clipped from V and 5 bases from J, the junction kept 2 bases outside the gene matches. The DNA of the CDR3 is TGTGCCAGTAGTATGACAGGGGAGACTGAAGCTTTCTTT. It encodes CASSMTGETEAFF.

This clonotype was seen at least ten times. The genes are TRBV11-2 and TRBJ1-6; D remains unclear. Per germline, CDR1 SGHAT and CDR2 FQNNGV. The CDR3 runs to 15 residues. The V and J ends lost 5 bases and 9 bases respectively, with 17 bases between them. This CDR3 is CASSRDRDMVSPLHF. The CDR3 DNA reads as TGTGCCAGCAGCCGAGACCGGGATATGGTTTCACCCCTCCACTTT.

The CDR3 DNA follows: TGTGCCGGCCAGACAGGGTACTACGAGCAGTACTTC. Its translation is CAGQTGYYEQYF. The chain recombines TRBV2 with TRBJ2-7; 7 bases are a match to TRBD1. Looked up from germline, CDR1 is SNHLY and CDR2 is FYNNEI. V was pared by 11 bases and J by 3 bases, with 7 bases of the junction left unmatched. CDR3 length: 12 residues.

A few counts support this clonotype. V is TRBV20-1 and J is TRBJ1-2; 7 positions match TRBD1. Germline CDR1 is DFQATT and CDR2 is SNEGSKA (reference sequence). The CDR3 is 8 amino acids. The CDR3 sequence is CRTGSYTF. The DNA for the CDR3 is TGCAGGACAGGGAGCTACACCTTC.

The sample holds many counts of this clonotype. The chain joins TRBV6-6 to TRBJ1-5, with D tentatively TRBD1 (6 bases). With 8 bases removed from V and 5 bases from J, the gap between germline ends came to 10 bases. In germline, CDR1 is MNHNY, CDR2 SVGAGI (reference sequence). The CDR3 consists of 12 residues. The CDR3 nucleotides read TGTGCCAGCGGTAGGGGGGATCAGCCCCAGCATTTT. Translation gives CASGRGDQPQHF.

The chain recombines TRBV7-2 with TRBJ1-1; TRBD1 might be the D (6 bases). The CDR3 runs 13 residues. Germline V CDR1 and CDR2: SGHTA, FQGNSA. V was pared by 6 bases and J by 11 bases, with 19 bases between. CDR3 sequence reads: CASRIVGQSPAFF. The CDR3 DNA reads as TGTGCCAGCAGAATAGTCGGACAGTCGCCCGCTTTCTTT.

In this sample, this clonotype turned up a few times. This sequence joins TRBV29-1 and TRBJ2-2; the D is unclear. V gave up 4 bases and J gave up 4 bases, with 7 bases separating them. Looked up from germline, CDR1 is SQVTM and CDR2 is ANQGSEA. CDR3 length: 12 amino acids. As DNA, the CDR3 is TGCAGCGTTGTGGATGGCACCGGGGAGCTGTTTTTT. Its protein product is CSVVDGTGELFF.

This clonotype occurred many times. The CDR3 nucleotides are TGCAGTGCGTTTCAATATGGCTACACCTTC. Its translation is CSAFQYGYTF. The J gene is TRBJ1-2, the V gene TRBV20-1; unclear D gene. Germline V gene data show CDR1 as DFQATT and CDR2 as SNEGSKA (reference sequence). The CDR3 sequence is 10 residues long. Trimming stripped 6 bases from V and 5 bases from J, with 7 bases between.

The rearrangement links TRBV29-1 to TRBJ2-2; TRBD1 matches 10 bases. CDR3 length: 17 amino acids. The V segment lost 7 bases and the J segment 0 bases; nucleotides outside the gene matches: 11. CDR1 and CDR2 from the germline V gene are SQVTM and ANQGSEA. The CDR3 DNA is TGCAGCGCTCACAGTCCGGGACAGGGGTCGAACACCGGGGAGCTGTTTTTT. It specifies CSAHSPGQGSNTGELFF.